These 18 T cell receptor beta chains originate from one sample sequenced in a study of shared clonotypes between healthy human individuals. This table comes from immunoSEQ multiplex PCR, and its TCRdb copy is limited to in-frame clones, with some not included. The table records around 1.6 million clones, about 98% of them present only once. Sequenced material: naive CD4+ T cells sorted from blood. Subset of the sample: CD45RA+ positively selected. These receptors were obtained from a man aged 30-40 years in good health.

The chain uses TRBV5-4 and TRBJ1-2, with D perhaps matching TRBD1 (5 bases). V lost 0 bases to trimming and J lost 6 bases, with 9 bases between them. The CDR3 spans 13 residues. Per the germline V gene, CDR1 is SGHNT and CDR2 is YYREEE (reference sequence). The CDR3 DNA follows: TGTGCCAGCAGCTTGGCACAGGCTGATGGCTACACCTTC. Translation: CASSLAQADGYTF. The whole variable domain, filled in from reference TRBV5-4 and TRBJ1-2, reads ETGVTQSPTHLIKTRGQQVTLRCSSQSGHNTVSWYQQALGQGPQFIFQYYREEENGRGNFPPRFSGLQFPNYSSELNVNALELDDSALYLCASSLAQADGYTFGSGTRLTVV.

The genes are TRBV29-1 and TRBJ2-2; D ambiguous. This CDR3 spans 15 amino acids. The germline CDR1 and CDR2 sequences are SQVTM and ANQGSEA. V was clipped by 3 bases and J by 1 base, with 12 bases between them. DNA of the CDR3: TGCAGCGTTGATTATAAGGGCCTGAACACCGGGGAGCTGTTTTTT. Its protein product is CSVDYKGLNTGELFF.

The rearrangement uses TRBV4-3 and TRBJ2-4; the D is unclear. V lost 2 bases, J lost 0 bases, and 11 bases lay in between. This CDR3 spans 16 amino acids. Germline V gene sequence: CDR1 LGHNA, CDR2 YSLEER. This chain's CDR3 is CASSQPSRLAKNIQYF. CDR3 DNA sequence: TGCGCCAGCAGCCAACCCAGTCGCCTAGCCAAAAACATTCAGTACTTC.

The V call is TRBV13, the J call TRBJ2-5; D unresolved. CDR1 PRHDT and CDR2 FYEKMQ come from the germline V gene (reference sequence). Trimming took 3 bases from V and 5 from J, leaving 10 bases between them. This CDR3 contains 13 residues. As DNA, the CDR3 is TGTGCCAGCAGCTTTCAAGGTCCGGAGACCCAGTACTTC. It specifies CASSFQGPETQYF.

This clone was seen a single time. The chain has TRBV30 and TRBJ2-1, with D unclear. The germline V and J ends were trimmed by 2 bases and 9 bases, with 11 bases remaining between them. Germline values: CDR1 GTSNPN, CDR2 SVGIG (reference sequence). This CDR3 has 12 residues. The CDR3 sequence is CAWSLRRTEQFF. CDR3 coding DNA: TGTGCCTGGAGTCTTAGACGTACTGAGCAGTTCTTC.

The V gene is TRBV14, the J gene TRBJ2-5, with 7 nucleotides matching TRBD1. V trimming: 3 bases; J trimming: 5 bases; junction bases outside the gene matches: 9. The CDR3 loop spans 15 amino acids. In germline, CDR1 is SGHDN, CDR2 FVKESK. The CDR3 reads CASSQGPTGLETQYF. CDR3 bases: TGTGCCAGCAGCCAGGGTCCGACAGGGCTGGAGACCCAGTACTTC.

The gene calls are TRBV6-1 and TRBJ2-7; D gene ambiguous. V shed 0 bases and J shed 0 bases, with 15 bases lying between them. This CDR3 spans 17 amino acids. Germline V lookup: CDR1 MNHNS, CDR2 SASEGT. CDR3 residues: CASSEAGLRLSSYEQYF. The DNA of the CDR3 is TGTGCCAGCAGTGAAGCGGGCCTACGTCTTAGCTCCTACGAGCAGTACTTC.

The rearrangement uses TRBV19 and TRBJ1-5, with 7 bases matching TRBD1. Germline assignment: CDR1 LNHDA and CDR2 SQIVND (reference sequence). The junction had 7 bases not matched to a gene; V was cut back by 5 bases and J by 3 bases. The CDR3 has 15 residues. CDR3 protein: CASSDRTGNNQPQHF. The CDR3 bases are TGTGCCAGTAGTGACAGGACAGGTAACAATCAGCCCCAGCATTTT. Full variable domain (outside the CDR3, taken from reference TRBV19 and TRBJ1-5): DGGITQSPKYLFRKEGQNVTLSCEQNLNHDAMYWYRQDPGQGLRLIYYSQIVNDFQKGDIAEGYSVSREKKESFPLTVTSAQKNPTAFYLCASSDRTGNNQPQHFGDGTRLSIL.

The V gene is TRBV28, the J gene TRBJ2-7; weak D call: TRBD2 (6 bases). V lost 6 bases and J 6 bases, leaving 15 bases between the germline ends. CDR1 is MDHEN, CDR2 SYDVKM, per germline. The CDR3 extends over 13 amino acids. The CDR3 loop is CASRREARGEQYF. The CDR3 region has the DNA TGTGCCAGCAGAAGGGAGGCGAGGGGCGAGCAGTACTTC.

This chain's CDR3 is CASPSKLRYEQYF. DNA for the CDR3: TGTGCCAGCCCATCGAAACTTCGCTACGAGCAGTACTTC. V gene TRBV21-1 combines with J gene TRBJ2-7; the D call in the table, TRBD2, was not verified against the DNA. TRBV21-1 is a listed pseudogene. The CDR3 is 13 residues long.

This rearrangement joins TRBV5-1 to TRBJ2-3, with 14 bases identical to TRBD2. This CDR3 comprises 17 residues. Germline V CDR1 and CDR2: SGHRS, YFSETQ. With 4 bases clipped from V and 4 bases from J, the junction kept 8 bases outside the gene matches. CDR3 in DNA: TGCGCCAGCAGCAAAGGGACTAGCGGGAGCCCGTCAGATACGCAGTATTTT. It specifies CASSKGTSGSPSDTQYF.

The chain uses TRBV30 and TRBJ2-7; D is perhaps TRBD2 (6 bases). This CDR3 region has 13 residues. Germline CDR1 GTSNPN, CDR2 SVGIG (reference sequence). Trimming stripped 2 bases from V and 5 bases from J, with 13 bases between. Here the CDR3 DNA reads TGTGCCTGGAGTCACGAACTAGCAGACGAGCAGTACTTC. Residues: CAWSHELADEQYF.

The V gene is TRBV18, the J gene TRBJ2-1; 12 nucleotides agree with TRBD2. V shed 4 bases and J 12 bases; nucleotides not matched to a gene: 25. This CDR3 has 20 residues. Germline values: CDR1 KGHSH, CDR2 LQKENI. CDR3 in DNA: TGTGCCAGCTCACTTACCCCACGACTAGCGGGAGCCTCTCTCCCCGGTGGGCAGTTCTTC. The encoded protein is CASSLTPRLAGASLPGGQFF.

A single count supports this clone. The CDR3 region has the DNA TGTGCCATCAGCGGAAGGGGGCTAGGAAACACCATATATTTT. It specifies CAISGRGLGNTIYF. J is TRBJ1-3 and V is TRBV10-3; 7 positions match TRBD1. Germline CDR1 reads ENHRY; CDR2 reads SYGVKD. This CDR3 contains 14 residues. Trimming took 6 bases from V and 4 from J; bases not matched to a gene: 6.

V and J are TRBV10-2 and TRBJ2-1; TRBD2 agrees at 7 bases. The CDR3 is 15 residues long. Germline assignment: CDR1 WSHSY and CDR2 SAAADI. V shed 6 bases and J 1 base; nucleotides not matched to a gene: 6. The CDR3 sequence is CASRVAGVSYNEQFF. The CDR3 DNA follows: TGCGCCAGCAGAGTGGCGGGAGTTTCCTACAATGAGCAGTTCTTC.

This rearrangement joins TRBV6-1 to TRBJ1-1; D is unclear. The CDR3 loop spans 14 amino acids. The V gene's germline CDR1 is MNHNS and CDR2 SASEGT. V lost 4 bases, J lost 4 bases, and 13 bases lay in between. This CDR3 reads CASSVDPISTEAFF. The CDR3 nucleotides are TGTGCCAGCAGTGTAGACCCTATTTCCACTGAAGCTTTCTTT.

The chain uses TRBV5-4 and TRBJ1-4; 8 nucleotides agree with TRBD1. V was pared by 4 bases and J by 4 bases, with 6 bases of the junction left unmatched. The CDR3 has 15 amino acids. In germline, CDR1 is SGHNT, CDR2 YYREEE (reference sequence). The CDR3 reads CASSRQGRLNEKLFF. The CDR3 coding sequence is TGTGCCAGCAGCCGACAGGGGCGGCTTAATGAAAAACTGTTTTTT. Looking up the rest from reference TRBV5-4 and TRBJ1-4 gives the full variable domain: ETGVTQSPTHLIKTRGQQVTLRCSSQSGHNTVSWYQQALGQGPQFIFQYYREEENGRGNFPPRFSGLQFPNYSSELNVNALELDDSALYLCASSRQGRLNEKLFFGSGTQLSVL.

The CDR3 nucleotides read TGTGCCAGCAGCCCACGGGTGCGTAACGCGAACACCGGGGAGCTGTTTTTT. This encodes CASSPRVRNANTGELFF. V gene TRBV7-7 combines with J gene TRBJ2-2; no reliable D call. There are 17 residues in the CDR3. Trimming took 5 bases from V and 0 from J, leaving 16 bases between them. CDR1 SSHAT and CDR2 FNYEAQ come from the germline V gene (reference sequence).